Below, one T cell receptor beta chain is given with its context. Its antigen is as yet unknown. The data are from a study of cytomegalovirus exposure and HLA in healthy donors. Background on the study: Earlier, 180 million or so T cells were analyzed, and about 120 million unique TCR beta sequences were found among them. Findings of the study overall: In a later analysis, at a false discovery rate of 0.05, under 20,000 TCR beta sequences were associated with HLA alleles. Prior analysis indicated that the majority of TCR beta V segments exhibited productivity approximately 87% or approximately 30% of the time. Researchers had no immune exposure information except CMV serostatus available.

Both 60 Vbeta primers and 13 Jbeta primers went into the PCR. Produced via immunoSEQ multiplex PCR; TCRdb's table is partial and in-frame only. The sample includes about 160,000 clones, over 70% of them seen just once. Sequencing was carried out using PBMCs. The clonotype was recovered from a young man in good health and CMV-seronegative.

CDR3 residues: CASSLRSGGAIYEQYF. DNA for the CDR3: TGTGCCAGCTCTCTCCGGAGTGGGGGGGCAATCTACGAGCAGTACTTC. The V gene is TRBV18, the J gene TRBJ2-7; a possible D gene is TRBD2 (7 bases). V was pared by 6 bases and J by 3 bases, with 21 bases between. This CDR3 spans 16 amino acids. Germline CDR1 reads KGHSH; CDR2 reads LQKENI.